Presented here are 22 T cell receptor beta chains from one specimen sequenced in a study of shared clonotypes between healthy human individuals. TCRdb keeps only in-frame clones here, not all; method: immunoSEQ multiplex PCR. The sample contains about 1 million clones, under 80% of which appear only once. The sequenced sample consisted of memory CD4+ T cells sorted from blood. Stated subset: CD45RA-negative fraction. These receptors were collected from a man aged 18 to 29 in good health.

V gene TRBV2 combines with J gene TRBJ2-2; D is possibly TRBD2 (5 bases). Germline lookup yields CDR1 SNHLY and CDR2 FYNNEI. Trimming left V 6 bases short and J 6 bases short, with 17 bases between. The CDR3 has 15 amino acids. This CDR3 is CASRVGRVEAGELFF. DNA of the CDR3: TGTGCCAGCAGGGTAGGGCGGGTGGAGGCCGGGGAGCTGTTTTTT. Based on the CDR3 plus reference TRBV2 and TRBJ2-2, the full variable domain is EPEVTQTPSHQVTQMGQEVILRCVPISNHLYFYWYRQILGQKVEFLVSFYNNEISEKSEIFDDQFSVERPDGSNFTLKIRSTKLEDSAMYFCASRVGRVEAGELFFGEGSRLTVL.

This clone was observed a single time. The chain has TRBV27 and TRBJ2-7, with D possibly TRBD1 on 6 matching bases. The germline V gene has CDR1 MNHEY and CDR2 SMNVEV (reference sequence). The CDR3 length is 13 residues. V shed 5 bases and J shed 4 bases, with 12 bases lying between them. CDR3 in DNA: TGTGCCAGCAGTACAGGGTCTGAGTACGAGCAGTACTTC. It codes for CASSTGSEYEQYF.

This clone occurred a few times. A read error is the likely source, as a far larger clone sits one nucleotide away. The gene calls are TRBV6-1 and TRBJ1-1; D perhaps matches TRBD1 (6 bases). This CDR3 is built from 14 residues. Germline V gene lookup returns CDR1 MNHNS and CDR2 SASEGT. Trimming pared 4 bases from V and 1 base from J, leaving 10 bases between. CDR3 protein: CASSGTVRNTEAFF. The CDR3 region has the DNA TGTGCCAGCAGTGGGACAGTGAGGAACACTGAAGCTTTCTTT.

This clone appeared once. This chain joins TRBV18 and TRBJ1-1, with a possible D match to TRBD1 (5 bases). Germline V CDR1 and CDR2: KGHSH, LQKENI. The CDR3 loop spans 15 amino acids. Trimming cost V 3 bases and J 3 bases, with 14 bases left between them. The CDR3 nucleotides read TGTGCCAGCTCACCCCCAAACCGGGGGGACACTGAAGCTTTCTTT. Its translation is CASSPPNRGDTEAFF. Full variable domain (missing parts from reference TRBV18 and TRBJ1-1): NAGVMQNPRHLVRRRGQEARLRCSPMKGHSHVYWYRQLPEEGLKFMVYLQKENIIDESGMPKERFSAEFPKEGPSILRIQQVVRGDSAAYFCASSPPNRGDTEAFFGQGTRLTVV.

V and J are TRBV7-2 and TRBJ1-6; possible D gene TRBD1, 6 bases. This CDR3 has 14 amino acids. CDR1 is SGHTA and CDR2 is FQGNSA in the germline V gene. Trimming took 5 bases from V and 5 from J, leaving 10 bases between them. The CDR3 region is CASSVQGHNSPLHF. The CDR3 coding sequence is TGTGCCAGCAGCGTACAGGGCCATAATTCACCCCTCCACTTT.

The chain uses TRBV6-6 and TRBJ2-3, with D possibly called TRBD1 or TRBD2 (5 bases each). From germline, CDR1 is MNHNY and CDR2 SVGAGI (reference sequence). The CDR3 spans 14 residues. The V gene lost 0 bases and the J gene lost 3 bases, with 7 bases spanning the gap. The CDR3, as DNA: TGTGCCAGCAGTTACTCGGGGGTTACAGATACGCAGTATTTT. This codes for CASSYSGVTDTQYF.

The CDR3 region has the DNA TGTGCCAGCAGCCGTAACAGGGGGACCGGGGATACGCAGTATTTT. Translating it yields CASSRNRGTGDTQYF. This chain uses TRBV11-2 with TRBJ2-3; 8 nucleotides agree with TRBD1. Trimming cost V 5 bases and J 6 bases; bases outside gene matches: 10. The germline V gene encodes CDR1 SGHAT and CDR2 FQNNGV. The CDR3 has 15 residues.

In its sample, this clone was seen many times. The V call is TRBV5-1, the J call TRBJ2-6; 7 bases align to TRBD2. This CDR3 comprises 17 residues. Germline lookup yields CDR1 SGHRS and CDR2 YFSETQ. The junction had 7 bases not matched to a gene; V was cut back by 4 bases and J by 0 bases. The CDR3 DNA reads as TGCGCCAGCAGCGCGGGGGACTCCAACTCTGGGGCCAACGTCCTGACTTTC. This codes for CASSAGDSNSGANVLTF. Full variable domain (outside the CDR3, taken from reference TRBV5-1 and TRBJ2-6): KAGVTQTPRYLIKTRGQQVTLSCSPISGHRSVSWYQQTPGQGLQFLFEYFSETQRNKGNFPGRFSGRQFSNSRSEMNVSTLELGDSALYLCASSAGDSNSGANVLTFGAGSRLTVL.

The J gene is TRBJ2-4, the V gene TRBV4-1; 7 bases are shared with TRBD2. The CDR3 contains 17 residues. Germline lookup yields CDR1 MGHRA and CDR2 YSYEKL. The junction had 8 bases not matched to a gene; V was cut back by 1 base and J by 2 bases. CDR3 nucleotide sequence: TGCGCCAGCAGCCAAGGAGGCGGGAGCGCGTCCAAAAACATTCAGTACTTC. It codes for CASSQGGGSASKNIQYF.

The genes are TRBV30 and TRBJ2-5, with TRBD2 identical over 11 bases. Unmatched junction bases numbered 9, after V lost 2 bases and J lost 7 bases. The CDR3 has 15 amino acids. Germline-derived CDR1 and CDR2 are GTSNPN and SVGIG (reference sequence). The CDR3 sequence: CAWSRVAGGSGTQYF. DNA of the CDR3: TGTGCCTGGAGTCGGGTAGCGGGGGGGTCTGGGACCCAGTACTTC.

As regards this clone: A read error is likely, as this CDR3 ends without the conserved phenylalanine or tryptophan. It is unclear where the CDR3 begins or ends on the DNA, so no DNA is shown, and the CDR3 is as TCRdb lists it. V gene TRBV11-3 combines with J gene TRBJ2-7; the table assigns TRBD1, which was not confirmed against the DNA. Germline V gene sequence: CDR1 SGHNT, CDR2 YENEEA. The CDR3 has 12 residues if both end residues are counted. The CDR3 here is CASRRSDLDQGS.

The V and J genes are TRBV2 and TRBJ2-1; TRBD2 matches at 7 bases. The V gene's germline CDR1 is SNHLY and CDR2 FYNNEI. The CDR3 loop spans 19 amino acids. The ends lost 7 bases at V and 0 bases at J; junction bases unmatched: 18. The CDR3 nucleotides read TGTGCCAGCATGGGCCGAGCGGGATGGTCAATGAGCTCCTACAATGAGCAGTTCTTC. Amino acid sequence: CASMGRAGWSMSSYNEQFF.

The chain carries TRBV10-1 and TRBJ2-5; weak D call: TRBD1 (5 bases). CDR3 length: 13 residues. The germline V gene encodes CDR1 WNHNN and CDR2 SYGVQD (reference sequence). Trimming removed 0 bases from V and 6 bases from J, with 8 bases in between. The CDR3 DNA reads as TGCGCCAGCAGTGAGTCCCAGGGCCAGACCCAGTACTTC. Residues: CASSESQGQTQYF.

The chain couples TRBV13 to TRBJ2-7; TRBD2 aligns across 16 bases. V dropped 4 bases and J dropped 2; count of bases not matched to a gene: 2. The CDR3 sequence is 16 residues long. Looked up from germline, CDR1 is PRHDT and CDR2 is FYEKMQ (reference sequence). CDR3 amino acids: CASSSGTSGRAYEQYF. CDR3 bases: TGTGCCAGCAGCTCGGGGACTAGCGGGAGGGCCTACGAGCAGTACTTC.

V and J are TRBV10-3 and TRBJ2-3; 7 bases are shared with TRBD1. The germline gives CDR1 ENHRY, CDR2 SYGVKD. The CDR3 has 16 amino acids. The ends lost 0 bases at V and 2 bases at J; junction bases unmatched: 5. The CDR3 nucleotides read TGTGCCATCAGTGAGTCGGGGACAGTCGTCACAGATACGCAGTATTTT. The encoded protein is CAISESGTVVTDTQYF.

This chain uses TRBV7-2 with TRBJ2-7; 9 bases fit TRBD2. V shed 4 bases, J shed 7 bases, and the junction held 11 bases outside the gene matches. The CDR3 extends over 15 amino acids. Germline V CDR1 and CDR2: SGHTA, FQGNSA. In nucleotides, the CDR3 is TGTGCCAGCAGCTCATATAGGGACCTAGCGGGGGAGCAGTACTTC. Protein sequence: CASSSYRDLAGEQYF.

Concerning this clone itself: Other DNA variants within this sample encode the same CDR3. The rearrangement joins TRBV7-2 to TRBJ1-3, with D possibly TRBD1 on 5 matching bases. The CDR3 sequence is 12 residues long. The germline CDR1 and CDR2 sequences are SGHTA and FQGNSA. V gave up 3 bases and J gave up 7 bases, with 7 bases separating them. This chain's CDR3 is CASSLGGNTIYF. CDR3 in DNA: TGTGCCAGCAGCTTGGGGGGGAACACCATATATTTT. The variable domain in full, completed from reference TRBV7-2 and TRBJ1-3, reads GAGVSQSPSNKVTEKGKDVELRCDPISGHTALYWYRQSLGQGLEFLIYFQGNSAPDKSGLPSDRFSAERTGGSVSTLTIQRTQQEDSAVYLCASSLGGNTIYFGEGSWLTVV.

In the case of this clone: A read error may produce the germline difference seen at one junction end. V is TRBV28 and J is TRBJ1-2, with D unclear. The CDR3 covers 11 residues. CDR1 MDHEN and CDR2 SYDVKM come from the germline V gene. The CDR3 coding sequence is TGTGCCTGCAGCAGCTATCGTGGCTACACCTTC. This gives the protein CACSSYRGYTF.

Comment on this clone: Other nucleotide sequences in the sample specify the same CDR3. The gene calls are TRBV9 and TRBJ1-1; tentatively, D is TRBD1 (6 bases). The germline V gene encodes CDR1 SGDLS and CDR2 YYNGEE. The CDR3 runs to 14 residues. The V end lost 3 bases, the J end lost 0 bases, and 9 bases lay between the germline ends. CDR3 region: CASSATGMNTEAFF. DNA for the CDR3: TGTGCCAGCAGCGCCACAGGGATGAACACTGAAGCTTTCTTT.

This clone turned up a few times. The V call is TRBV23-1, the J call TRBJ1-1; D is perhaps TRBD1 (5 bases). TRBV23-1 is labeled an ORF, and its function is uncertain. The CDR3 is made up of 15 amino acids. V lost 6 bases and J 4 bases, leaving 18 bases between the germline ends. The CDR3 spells CASSLRREAITEAFF. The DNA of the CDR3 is TGCGCCAGCAGCCTCCGCAGGGAAGCTATCACTGAAGCTTTCTTT.

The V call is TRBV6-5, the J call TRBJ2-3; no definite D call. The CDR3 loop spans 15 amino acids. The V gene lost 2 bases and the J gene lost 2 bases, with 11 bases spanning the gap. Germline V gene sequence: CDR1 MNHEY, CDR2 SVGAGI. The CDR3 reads CASSYGGPYTDTQYF. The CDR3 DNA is TGTGCCAGCAGTTACGGTGGTCCCTACACAGATACGCAGTATTTT.

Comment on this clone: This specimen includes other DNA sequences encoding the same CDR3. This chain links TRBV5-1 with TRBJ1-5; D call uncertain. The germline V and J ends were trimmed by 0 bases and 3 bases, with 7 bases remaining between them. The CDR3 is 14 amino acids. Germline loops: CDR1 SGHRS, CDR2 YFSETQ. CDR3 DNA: TGCGCCAGCAGCTTGGACGGAGACAATCAGCCCCAGCATTTT. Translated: CASSLDGDNQPQHF.